This is a list of T cell receptor beta chains from one sample in a study of blood T cell repertoires in COVID-19. Clones were sequenced by immunoSEQ multiplex PCR, and TCRdb holds only the in-frame ones, with some missing. This table has tens of thousands of clones, approximately 90% appearing once. The sample consisted of peripheral blood. The receptors originated from a man at least 80 years old with acute or convalescent COVID-19. CDR3s include the opening cysteine and the closing phenylalanine or tryptophan. The D gene is left open where the match is weak. Part of the rows lack a size; the others show once, few, many or a class for expanded clones.

v_call,j_call,d_call,clone_size,cdr3_nt,cdr3_aa
TRBV3-1/TRBV3-2,TRBJ1-2,TRBD1,-,TGTGCCAGCAGCCGAACCGGGACAGGGGTGTTTGGCTACACCTTC,CASSRTGTGVFGYTF
TRBV28,TRBJ2-7,-,-,TGTGCCAGCAGTCTCACAGGGTCCCACGAGCAGTACTTC,CASSLTGSHEQYF
TRBV2,TRBJ1-2,TRBD1,-,TGTGCCAGCAGTAACGACAGGGTCTATGGCTACACCTTC,CASSNDRVYGYTF
TRBV30,TRBJ1-1,TRBD1,once,TGTGCCCTCCAGACAGGGACGAACACTGAAGCTTTCTTT,CALQTGTNTEAFF
TRBV5-4,TRBJ2-5,-,few,TGTGCCAGCACCCTCAAAAGGGGGGGACAAGAGACCCAGTACTTC,CASTLKRGGQETQYF
TRBV5-1,TRBJ2-3,TRBD1,-,TGCGCCAGCAGCGCCGGGACAGTAGGCACAGATACGCAGTATTTT,CASSAGTVGTDTQYF
TRBV18,TRBJ2-2,-,-,TGTGCCAGCTCACCACCCGACAGGAGTGAGTCGGGGGAGCTGTTTTTT,CASSPPDRSESGELFF
TRBV5-1,TRBJ2-1,-,-,TGCGCCAGCAGTAGGGGGTCCCCATCCTACAATGAGCAGTTCTTC,CASSRGSPSYNEQFF
TRBV2,TRBJ1-5,-,-,TGTGCCAGCAGCCGCGACCGGGACACCCAGCATTTT,CASSRDRDTQHF
TRBV24-1,TRBJ1-4,TRBD1,few,TGTGCCACCTCTGACGGGGGTCAGGGGGATGAAAAACTGTTTTTT,CATSDGGQGDEKLFF
TRBV2,TRBJ1-6,TRBD1,-,TGTGCCAGCGGATACAGGGGTGGAGACTCACCCCTCCACTTT,CASGYRGGDSPLHF
TRBV6-1,TRBJ1-5,-,-,TGTGCCAGCAGTGACCCTAGCGACCTTCAGCCCCAGCATTTT,CASSDPSDLQPQHF
TRBV7-9,TRBJ2-7,-,few,TGTGCCAGCAGCTTATCAGGGGTTTCCTACGAGCAGTACTTC,CASSLSGVSYEQYF
TRBV10-2,TRBJ2-2,TRBD2,-,TGCGCCAGCAGTGAGTCGCTGTTGCCCCCCGGCGGGGGGGCCGCCGGGGAGCTGTTTTTT,CASSESLLPPGGGAAGELFF
TRBV6-6,TRBJ2-2,TRBD1,-,TGTGCCAGCAGACAGACAGGGGTCACCGGGGAGCTGTTTTTT,CASRQTGVTGELFF
TRBV6-2/TRBV6-3,TRBJ2-6,TRBD1,-,TGTGCCAGCAGTTCCGGGACAGGCCTAACCTCTGGGGCCAACGTCCTGACTTTC,CASSSGTGLTSGANVLTF